The 32 T cell receptor beta chains in this list originate from one sample, sequenced in a study of blood T cell repertoires in COVID-19. Here immunoSEQ multiplex PCR was the method, and the copy in TCRdb shows in-frame clones only, minus some. The profile shows some 220,000 clones, 70% to 85% of them singletons. Sequencing used PBMCs or T cells enriched from blood (not recorded which). These receptors came from a woman aged 40 to 50 with acute COVID-19.

This rearrangement joins TRBV18 to TRBJ1-2; a possible D gene is TRBD1 (6 bases). V was shortened by 3 bases and J by 0 bases, with 14 bases between the two germline ends. CDR1 is KGHSH, CDR2 LQKENI, per germline. The CDR3 is made up of 16 amino acids. The DNA of the CDR3 is TGTGCCAGCTCACCGGGGGGGGACATCTCTAACTATGGCTACACCTTC. Translating it yields CASSPGGDISNYGYTF.

This sequence joins TRBV29-1 and TRBJ1-5; maybe TRBD1 (5 bases). Trimming removed 3 bases from V and 0 bases from J, with 6 bases in between. CDR3 length: 13 residues. Germline V lookup: CDR1 SQVTM, CDR2 ANQGSEA. CDR3 region: CSVDTGSNQPQHF. The CDR3 DNA sequence: TGCAGCGTTGATACAGGTAGCAATCAGCCCCAGCATTTT.

This chain connects TRBV30 to TRBJ1-3, with D possibly TRBD1 on 5 matching bases. The V end was cut by 2 bases, the J end by 2 bases, with 10 bases between. The germline gives CDR1 GTSNPN, CDR2 SVGIG (reference sequence). The CDR3 has 14 residues. CDR3 nucleotides: TGTGCCTGGAGTCCAGGGTGGGCTGGAAACACCATATATTTT. Translating gives CAWSPGWAGNTIYF.

The V and J genes are TRBV13 and TRBJ1-1; D might be TRBD1 (5 bases). V lost 3 bases, J lost 7 bases, and 12 bases lay in between. CDR3 length: 13 amino acids. In germline, CDR1 is PRHDT, CDR2 FYEKMQ (reference sequence). CDR3 amino acids: CASSFFGGGEAFF. The CDR3 nucleotides are TGTGCCAGCAGCTTTTTTGGGGGAGGTGAAGCTTTCTTT.

The V call is TRBV19, the J call TRBJ2-3; a weak D match, TRBD2 (5 bases). The CDR3 covers 14 residues. The germline V gene has CDR1 LNHDA and CDR2 SQIVND (reference sequence). V was shortened by 4 bases and J by 9 bases, with 17 bases between the two germline ends. In DNA form, the CDR3 reads TGTGCCAGTAGTACTGTTAGCGATGGTGGGACGCAGTATTTT. This translates into CASSTVSDGGTQYF.

The CDR3 nucleotides are TGTGCCTGGAGTCTTCTTTTAGGGGGGAACACTGAAGCTTTCTTT. Translating it yields CAWSLLLGGNTEAFF. The chain links TRBV30 to TRBJ1-1, with D tentatively TRBD1 (6 bases). Germline lookup yields CDR1 GTSNPN and CDR2 SVGIG (reference sequence). The CDR3 length is 15 residues. With 2 bases removed from V and 1 base from J, the gap between germline ends came to 14 bases.

The V call is TRBV19, the J call TRBJ2-7, with D unresolved. Trimming pared 5 bases from V and 2 bases from J, leaving 13 bases between. Per the germline V gene, CDR1 is LNHDA and CDR2 is SQIVND (reference sequence). The CDR3 length is 14 residues. CDR3 protein: CASSPNRDTYEQYF. CDR3 sequence (DNA): TGTGCCAGTAGTCCCAACCGAGACACCTACGAGCAGTACTTC.

The chain employs TRBV20-1 and TRBJ1-1; D gene uncertain. The CDR3 spans 10 residues. V was shortened by 6 bases and J by 10 bases, with 12 bases between the two germline ends. Germline V gene sequence: CDR1 DFQATT, CDR2 SNEGSKA (reference sequence). DNA for the CDR3: TGCAGTGCAAAGGACTATTTAGCTTTCTTT. Its translation: CSAKDYLAFF.

V usage is TRBV18 and J usage is TRBJ1-1; D is unclear. The CDR3 spans 14 residues. From germline, CDR1 is KGHSH and CDR2 LQKENI. V gave up 2 bases and J gave up 2 bases, with 9 bases separating them. Here the CDR3 DNA reads TGTGCCAGCTCACCAGGAGGGCTCAACACTGAAGCTTTCTTT. Translating gives CASSPGGLNTEAFF.

The chain links TRBV7-2 to TRBJ2-1; 9 nucleotides match TRBD2. The CDR3 totals 16 residues. The junction had 6 bases not matched to a gene; V was cut back by 2 bases and J by 4 bases. From germline, CDR1 is SGHTA and CDR2 FQGNSA. CDR3 in DNA: TGTGCCAGCAGCTTACCCGGGACTAGCTGGTACAATGAGCAGTTCTTC. Translating gives CASSLPGTSWYNEQFF.

This clone turned up a few times. The V and J genes are TRBV4-3 and TRBJ2-3; D is unclear. The germline V gene encodes CDR1 LGHNA and CDR2 YSLEER. CDR3 length: 14 residues. Between the trimmed V and J ends, which lost 0 bases and 3 bases, there was a span of 7 bases. DNA for the CDR3: TGCGCCAGCAGCCAAGATATACAGACAGATACGCAGTATTTT. Translation gives CASSQDIQTDTQYF.

As regards this clone: Distinct nucleotide sequences in the sample also encode this CDR3. The V and J genes are TRBV27 and TRBJ1-2; perhaps TRBD1 as D (5 bases). Germline-derived CDR1 and CDR2 are MNHEY and SMNVEV (reference sequence). The CDR3 sequence is 13 residues long. V was clipped by 3 bases and J by 5 bases, with 10 bases between them. This CDR3 is CASSLGGGYGYTF. CDR3 DNA sequence: TGTGCCAGCAGTTTGGGGGGAGGGTATGGCTACACCTTC.

The DNA for the CDR3 is TGTGCCAGCAGCTCCAAAGGGGAGGGACATCAGCCCCAGCATTTT. Translating it yields CASSSKGEGHQPQHF. V is TRBV5-6 and J is TRBJ1-5; TRBD1 might be the D (5 bases). Per germline, CDR1 SGHDT and CDR2 YYEEEE. Trimming stripped 3 bases from V and 5 bases from J, with 15 bases between. CDR3 length: 15 amino acids.

This chain links TRBV7-2 with TRBJ1-1, with 7 positions matching TRBD1. The junction had 5 bases not matched to a gene; V was cut back by 1 base and J by 6 bases. The CDR3 has 14 residues. CDR1 SGHTA and CDR2 FQGNSA come from the germline V gene. The CDR3 protein is CASSLDRGDPEAFF. In DNA, the CDR3 is TGTGCCAGCAGCTTAGACAGGGGAGACCCTGAAGCTTTCTTT.

The rearrangement links TRBV5-1 to TRBJ2-1; TRBD2 matches at 7 bases. J lost 6 bases, V lost 0 bases, and 9 bases had no gene match. Germline V lookup: CDR1 SGHRS, CDR2 YFSETQ. The CDR3 loop spans 16 amino acids. This CDR3 is CASSLVFGTGGNEQFF. The CDR3, as DNA: TGCGCCAGCAGCTTGGTTTTCGGGACGGGAGGCAATGAGCAGTTCTTC.

Here the CDR3 DNA reads TGTGCCAGCAGCACAACAAAATCCCGAGGGAAGACCCAGTACTTC. Translated: CASSTTKSRGKTQYF. The rearrangement uses TRBV28 and TRBJ2-5; D is possibly TRBD2 (5 bases). CDR3 size: 15 residues. V lost 6 bases and J lost 6, with 20 bases in between. Germline CDR1 and CDR2: MDHEN and SYDVKM.

The chain has TRBV28 and TRBJ1-1; D unresolved. Germline CDR1 reads MDHEN; CDR2 reads SYDVKM. The CDR3 totals 12 residues. V was shortened by 3 bases and J by 1 base, with 3 bases between the two germline ends. DNA of the CDR3: TGTGCCAGCAGTTTCGGGAACACTGAAGCTTTCTTT. Its protein product is CASSFGNTEAFF.

The chain has TRBV7-3 and TRBJ2-1, with a possible D match to TRBD1 (6 bases). This CDR3 is 16 amino acids long. Germline CDR1 is SGHTA and CDR2 is FQGTGA. V was clipped by 2 bases and J by 2 bases, with 13 bases between them. The DNA of the CDR3 is TGTGCCAGCAGCTTAGGGACAATGCCCCCCTACAATGAGCAGTTCTTC. It yields the protein CASSLGTMPPYNEQFF.

The chain has TRBV19 and TRBJ2-1, with D maybe TRBD2 (5 bases). Germline V CDR1 and CDR2: LNHDA, SQIVND (reference sequence). The V end was cut by 3 bases, the J end by 6 bases, with 15 bases between. This CDR3 has 15 residues. CDR3 sequence (DNA): TGTGCCAGTAGTATGGGTCGGGATCGGCCCAATGAGCAGTTCTTC. This translates into CASSMGRDRPNEQFF.

This sequence joins TRBV9 and TRBJ1-2; 9 bases fit TRBD1. CDR3 length: 15 amino acids. Germline trimming cut 4 bases from V and 2 bases from J; bases unmatched to any gene: 6. Germline CDR1 and CDR2: SGDLS and YYNGEE. In nucleotides, the CDR3 is TGTGCCAGCAGCACCCGAGGGACAGGGAACTATGGCTACACCTTC. This gives the protein CASSTRGTGNYGYTF.

The genes are TRBV4-1 and TRBJ1-2; D is unclear. In germline, CDR1 is MGHRA, CDR2 YSYEKL. The CDR3 runs 13 residues. V shed 2 bases and J shed 8 bases, with 12 bases lying between them. CDR3 residues: CASSQLSGLGYTF. In DNA, the CDR3 is TGCGCCAGCAGCCAATTATCGGGTCTAGGCTACACCTTC.

The V call is TRBV14, the J call TRBJ1-1; the D is unclear. CDR1 and CDR2 (germline): SGHDN, FVKESK. The V gene lost 4 bases and the J gene lost 1 base, with 16 bases spanning the gap. The CDR3 loop spans 16 amino acids. Here the CDR3 reads CASSPPRGWRNTEAFF. CDR3 bases: TGTGCCAGCAGCCCCCCGCGCGGGTGGAGGAACACTGAAGCTTTCTTT.

This chain joins TRBV27 and TRBJ1-6; D is possibly TRBD1 (6 bases). Germline CDR1 is MNHEY and CDR2 is SMNVEV (reference sequence). The CDR3 is made up of 14 amino acids. The germline V and J ends were trimmed by 8 bases and 6 bases, with 14 bases remaining between them. CDR3 sequence reads: CASVGGQLNSPLHF. CDR3 DNA sequence: TGTGCCAGCGTCGGAGGACAGCTTAATTCACCCCTCCACTTT.

J is TRBJ2-2 and V is TRBV10-1; 7 bases are shared with TRBD2. V dropped 6 bases and J dropped 6; count of bases not matched to a gene: 7. The CDR3 covers 14 residues. Germline V gene lookup returns CDR1 WNHNN and CDR2 SYGVQD (reference sequence). CDR3 in amino acids: CASSRGTTAGELFF. The CDR3 DNA reads TGCGCCAGCAGCAGAGGGACTACCGCCGGGGAGCTGTTTTTT.

This clone was found a few times. This chain connects TRBV6-2 or TRBV6-3 to TRBJ2-3; 9 bases match TRBD1. The CDR3 covers 17 residues. Germline CDR1 is MNHEY and CDR2 is SVGEGT. V trimming: 2 bases; J trimming: 4 bases; junction bases outside the gene matches: 10. CDR3 sequence reads: CASSYPPWTGAPDTQYF. In nucleotides, the CDR3 is TGTGCCAGCAGTTACCCCCCCTGGACAGGGGCCCCAGATACGCAGTATTTT.

The chain is built from TRBV7-2 and TRBJ2-7; D uncertain. The CDR3 totals 14 residues. The V and J ends lost 5 bases and 0 bases respectively, with 11 bases between them. The germline V gene has CDR1 SGHTA and CDR2 FQGNSA. CDR3 amino acids: CASSPPPSSYEQYF. The CDR3 nucleotides are TGTGCCAGCAGCCCCCCCCCTAGCTCCTACGAGCAGTACTTC.

The rearrangement uses TRBV6-1 and TRBJ1-2; 7 nucleotides agree with TRBD1. The CDR3 contains 15 residues. J was trimmed by 0 bases and V by 3 bases; bases with no gene match: 4. Germline loops: CDR1 MNHNS, CDR2 SASEGT. Here the CDR3 DNA reads TGTGCCAGCAGTGAGAGGACAGGTACTAACTATGGCTACACCTTC. The encoded protein is CASSERTGTNYGYTF.

The CDR3 here is CSVRDRLYEQYF. The CDR3 region has the DNA TGCAGCGTCCGGGACAGACTATACGAGCAGTACTTC. The chain uses TRBV29-1 and TRBJ2-7; 7 bases are a match to TRBD1. The CDR3 has 12 residues. Germline V gene sequence: CDR1 SQVTM, CDR2 ANQGSEA. The J segment lost 4 bases and the V segment lost 6 bases, leaving 6 bases of the junction unmatched.

CDR3 amino acids: CASSSLAGRNNEQFF. The CDR3 DNA reads as TGTGCCAGCAGTTCGCTAGCGGGTCGGAACAATGAGCAGTTCTTC. This chain uses TRBV27 with TRBJ2-1, with 8 bases fitting TRBD2. Germline-derived CDR1 and CDR2 are MNHEY and SMNVEV (reference sequence). J lost 5 bases, V lost 4 bases, and 7 bases had no gene match. The CDR3 loop spans 15 amino acids.

The chain uses TRBV6-5 and TRBJ2-1; a possible D gene is TRBD1 (7 bases). V lost 6 bases and J lost 3, with 15 bases in between. The germline V gene encodes CDR1 MNHEY and CDR2 SVGAGI. The CDR3 is made up of 15 amino acids. In DNA form, the CDR3 reads TGTGCCAGCAGCCACGGGGGACAGATCTACAATGAGCAGTTCTTC. This encodes CASSHGGQIYNEQFF.

This chain joins TRBV30 and TRBJ2-1; the D gene is possibly TRBD1 (5 bases). Trimming removed 8 bases from V and 3 bases from J, with 17 bases in between. CDR3 length: 14 amino acids. Germline lookup yields CDR1 GTSNPN and CDR2 SVGIG (reference sequence). Here the CDR3 reads CALIRPQGYNEQFF. For the CDR3, the DNA is TGTGCCCTGATTCGACCCCAGGGCTACAATGAGCAGTTCTTC. Variable domain in full (rest from reference TRBV30 and TRBJ2-1): SQTIHQWPATLVQPVGSPLSLECTVEGTSNPNLYWYRQAAGRGLQLLFYSVGIGQISSEVPQNLSASRPQDRQFILSSKKLLLSDSGFYLCALIRPQGYNEQFFGPGTRLTVL.

The rearrangement joins TRBV29-1 to TRBJ1-1; D gene ambiguous. V dropped 4 bases and J dropped 5 bases, with 11 bases sitting between them. The CDR3 totals 12 residues. The germline V gene encodes CDR1 SQVTM and CDR2 ANQGSEA. Here the CDR3 reads CSVVSARTEAFF. CDR3 sequence (DNA): TGCAGCGTTGTCTCCGCGAGGACTGAAGCTTTCTTT.